These 30 T cell receptor beta chains share one sample of origin, sequenced in a study of T cells in Graves' hyperthyroidism and ophthalmopathy (dated by TCRdb to about 2019). The library was built by means of multiplex PCR. TCRdb shows the sequencer as Illumina HiSeq 2000. The TCR beta CDR3 regions were amplified from RNA transcripts. For the first round of RT-PCR on the TCR CDR3, the HTBI primer set was used together with the Qiagen OneStep RT-PCR kit. TCRdb took the public reads, trimmed them with fastp at Q25, ran MiXCR for clone calling and kept in-frame beta chains. Merged by CDR3 protein, the rows form single entries marked with the most common genes and DNA. Across this sample there are roughly 700,000 distinct CDR3 sequences, with 11% to 15% seen only once. Clones ranked in the top ten supply roughly 10% of the sample. The sample comprised blood. The receptors derive from a woman aged 18-30 years with Graves' hyperthyroidism.

V gene TRBV20-1 combines with J gene TRBJ2-1; possible D gene TRBD2, 5 bases. The CDR3 is 17 amino acids. The germline V gene has CDR1 DFQATT and CDR2 SNEGSKA (reference sequence). V gave up 5 bases and J gave up 3 bases, with 23 bases separating them. The CDR3 region has the DNA TGCAGTGCTTACCCCGACACTTGGGAGCTAAGCTACAATGAGCAGTTCTTC. Its protein product is CSAYPDTWELSYNEQFF.

This clonotype was seen ten or more times. The genes are TRBV30 and TRBJ1-2; D unresolved. The germline gives CDR1 GTSNPN, CDR2 SVGIG (reference sequence). Trimming removed 1 base from V and 8 bases from J, with 8 bases in between. The CDR3 runs to 11 residues. CDR3 DNA sequence: TGTGCCTGGAGTGGCGTCTGGGGCTACACCTTC. Encoded protein: CAWSGVWGYTF.

This clonotype was seen repeatedly, ten times or more. This chain joins TRBV3-1 and TRBJ2-6; the D is unclear. V was shortened by 0 bases and J by 4 bases, with 13 bases between the two germline ends. Germline V lookup: CDR1 LGHDT, CDR2 YNNKEL (reference sequence). This CDR3 has 17 amino acids. The CDR3 sequence: CASSQDPLPQGANVLTF. In nucleotides, the CDR3 is TGTGCCAGCAGCCAAGATCCGCTACCCCAAGGGGCCAACGTCCTGACTTTC. Full variable domain (rest looked up from reference TRBV3-1 and TRBJ2-6): DTAVSQTPKYLVTQMGNDKSIKCEQNLGHDTMYWYKQDSKKFLKIMFSYNNKELIINETVPNRFSPKSPDKAHLNLHINSLELGDSAVYFCASSQDPLPQGANVLTFGAGSRLTVL.

This clonotype was counted many times. J is TRBJ1-4 and V is TRBV18, with unresolved D. This CDR3 region has 16 residues. The germline V and J ends were trimmed by 3 bases and 3 bases, with 14 bases remaining between them. Germline V gives CDR1 KGHSH, CDR2 LQKENI. The CDR3 region has the DNA TGTGCCAGCTCACCGCTGCCCCATCTGGCTAATGAAAAACTGTTTTTT. This sequence encodes CASSPLPHLANEKLFF.

This clonotype was detected many times. The chain links TRBV20-1 to TRBJ1-2; D remains ambiguous. The CDR3 is made up of 12 amino acids. V shed 6 bases and J shed 1 base, with 9 bases lying between them. Germline loops: CDR1 DFQATT, CDR2 SNEGSKA (reference sequence). Here the CDR3 reads CSAPTHNYGYTF. CDR3 in DNA: TGCAGTGCCCCGACCCATAACTATGGCTACACCTTC.

A few counts support this clonotype. This chain's CDR3 is CASSTSGGEGAPSYEQYF. In DNA, the CDR3 is TGTGCCAGCAGCACATCCGGGGGTGAGGGGGCGCCCTCCTACGAGCAGTACTTC. J is TRBJ2-7 and V is TRBV9, with D possibly being TRBD1 (7 bases). The CDR3 is 18 amino acids. Germline V gene lookup returns CDR1 SGDLS and CDR2 YYNGEE. Between the trimmed V and J ends, which lost 4 bases and 0 bases, there was a span of 23 bases.

The chain carries TRBV28 and TRBJ2-6, with D uncertain. Trimming pared 5 bases from V and 0 bases from J, leaving 11 bases between. CDR3 size: 16 residues. Looked up from germline, CDR1 is MDHEN and CDR2 is SYDVKM. CDR3 sequence: CASSRPRFSGANVLTF. For the CDR3, the DNA is TGTGCCAGCAGTCGCCCCAGGTTCTCTGGGGCCAACGTCCTGACTTTC.

V usage is TRBV29-1 and J usage is TRBJ1-2; 8 positions agree with TRBD1. The CDR3 is made up of 15 amino acids. After removal of 5 bases from V and 5 bases from J, the junction contained 13 bases not matched to a gene. Germline V gene sequence: CDR1 SQVTM, CDR2 ANQGSEA. In DNA form, the CDR3 reads TGCAGCGTTCCCCAGGGTGACAGGGGTATTTATGGCTACACCTTC. Its protein is CSVPQGDRGIYGYTF.

This chain joins TRBV6-1 and TRBJ1-2; the match to TRBD1 covers 9 bases. CDR1 MNHNS and CDR2 SASEGT come from the germline V gene. Losses at the gene ends were 10 bases for V and 7 bases for J; bases not matched to a gene: 4. This CDR3 has 11 residues. In DNA form, the CDR3 reads TGTGCCACACAGGGGGCCGGTGGCTACACCTTC. It encodes CATQGAGGYTF.

This clonotype was observed many times. The chain carries TRBV28 and TRBJ1-2; 8 nucleotides align to TRBD1. CDR1 and CDR2 from the germline V gene are MDHEN and SYDVKM. The CDR3 consists of 16 residues. V shed 5 bases and J 2 bases; nucleotides not matched to a gene: 10. The CDR3 nucleotides read TGTGCCAGCAGTCAGACGTCCCACAGGGGGAACTATGGCTACACCTTC. Translating gives CASSQTSHRGNYGYTF.

This clonotype was counted at least ten times. As DNA, the CDR3 is TGTGCCAGCAGCCAAGAAAGGGAGACCCAGTACTTC. Its protein is CASSQERETQYF. The chain combines TRBV3-1 with TRBJ2-5; D call uncertain. CDR1 and CDR2 (germline): LGHDT, YNNKEL (reference sequence). This CDR3 contains 12 residues. Trimming shortened V by 0 bases and J by 5 bases, and 4 bases separated the two germline ends.

This clonotype has only a few counts. This chain connects TRBV5-4 to TRBJ1-1; tentative D call: TRBD1 (5 bases). The CDR3 is 15 amino acids. Trimming left V 4 bases short and J 1 base short, with 14 bases between. CDR1 is SGHNT, CDR2 YYREEE, per germline (reference sequence). CDR3 DNA sequence: TGTGCCAGCAGCGCCGGAGACAGAGAGAACACTGAAGCTTTCTTT. Amino acids: CASSAGDRENTEAFF.

Only one count was recorded for this clonotype. This sequence joins TRBV20-1 and TRBJ2-3; 13 bases fit TRBD2. This CDR3 has 16 residues. Germline V gene data show CDR1 as DFQATT and CDR2 as SNEGSKA (reference sequence). V gave up 1 base and J gave up 3 bases; unmatched junction bases: 4. CDR3 sequence reads: CSARGGTSGITDTQYF. The DNA for the CDR3 is TGCAGTGCTAGAGGGGGGACTAGCGGGATAACAGATACGCAGTATTTT.

At least ten counts were recorded for this clonotype. The chain couples TRBV5-1 to TRBJ2-1; TRBD2 aligns across 7 bases. The CDR3 is made up of 14 amino acids. Germline CDR1 reads SGHRS; CDR2 reads YFSETQ. J was trimmed by 5 bases and V by 5 bases; bases with no gene match: 7. The CDR3 DNA reads as TGCGCCAGCAGTGAGGGAGGGCTCGACAATGAGCAGTTCTTC. Its translation is CASSEGGLDNEQFF. The whole variable domain, remainder taken from reference TRBV5-1 and TRBJ2-1, is KAGVTQTPRYLIKTRGQQVTLSCSPISGHRSVSWYQQTPGQGLQFLFEYFSETQRNKGNFPGRFSGRQFSNSRSEMNVSTLELGDSALYLCASSEGGLDNEQFFGPGTRLTVL.

This clonotype was counted many times. V usage is TRBV28 and J usage is TRBJ2-7; D is ambiguous. Germline V lookup: CDR1 MDHEN, CDR2 SYDVKM. This CDR3 spans 18 amino acids. The V end lost 3 bases, the J end lost 0 bases, and 21 bases lay between the germline ends. The CDR3 DNA follows: TGTGCCAGCAGTTTGATCACCCCCTCGGCTAGATACTCCTACGAGCAGTACTTC. Translation gives CASSLITPSARYSYEQYF.

This clonotype appeared a few times. This chain links TRBV24-1 with TRBJ2-6; 9 positions agree with TRBD2. Germline V gene data show CDR1 as KGHDR and CDR2 as SFDVKD. The CDR3 totals 18 residues. V lost 7 bases and J lost 3; bases outside the gene matches: 12. CDR3 bases: TGTGCCACCAGCCCGGGGGGACTAGCAAGCCTTGGGGCCAACGTCCTGACTTTC. The encoded protein is CATSPGGLASLGANVLTF.

The V gene is TRBV20-1, the J gene TRBJ2-1; TRBD2 agrees at 13 bases. CDR3 size: 16 residues. The junction had 5 bases not matched to a gene; V was cut back by 3 bases and J by 3 bases. Germline CDR1 and CDR2: DFQATT and SNEGSKA (reference sequence). The CDR3 DNA reads TGCAGTGCTAGGGGACTAGCGGGACAGGTCTACAATGAGCAGTTCTTC. Translation gives CSARGLAGQVYNEQFF.

This clonotype occurred a few times. The genes are TRBV28 and TRBJ2-2; 8 bases align to TRBD1. The CDR3 loop spans 20 amino acids. V lost 1 base and J lost 6; bases outside the gene matches: 19. Germline CDR1 is MDHEN and CDR2 is SYDVKM. The CDR3 coding sequence is TGTGCCAGCAGTTTATCAGGGCTGGGGGACAGGAGGGGAAGGCCCGGGGAGCTGTTTTTT. Translating gives CASSLSGLGDRRGRPGELFF.

This clonotype has just one count. This rearrangement joins TRBV25-1 to TRBJ1-5, with a tentative D call TRBD1 (6 bases). Germline V gene data show CDR1 as MGHDK and CDR2 as SYGVNS. The V end lost 1 base, the J end lost 1 base, and 14 bases lay between the germline ends. The CDR3 is 17 residues long. CDR3 residues: CASSESGGASSNQPQHF. DNA of the CDR3: TGTGCCAGCAGTGAATCGGGGGGGGCGTCGAGCAATCAGCCCCAGCATTTT. Filled out from reference TRBV25-1 and TRBJ1-5, the complete variable domain reads EADIYQTPRYLVIGTGKKITLECSQTMGHDKMYWYQQDPGMELHLIHYSYGVNSTEKGDLSSESTVSRIRTEHFPLTLESARPSHTSQYLCASSESGGASSNQPQHFGDGTRLSIL.

The table lists this clonotype with many counts. The chain is built from TRBV6-2 or TRBV6-3 and TRBJ1-5, with D perhaps TRBD1 (6 bases). The CDR3 consists of 16 residues. CDR1 is MNHEY and CDR2 is SVGEGT in the germline V gene. V was trimmed by 5 bases and J by 2 bases, leaving 16 bases between them. CDR3 nucleotide sequence: TGTGCCAGCAGTACCCTTAAGGGGGTACGCAATCAGCCCCAGCATTTT. Residues: CASSTLKGVRNQPQHF.

V and J are TRBV15 and TRBJ2-5; 7 bases match TRBD1. Losses at the gene ends were 5 bases for V and 2 bases for J; bases not matched to a gene: 5. The CDR3 sequence is 14 residues long. Germline loops: CDR1 LNHNV, CDR2 YYDKDF (reference sequence). Written as DNA, the CDR3 is TGTGCCACCAGCGGGACAGTCCAACAAGAGACCCAGTACTTC. Its translation: CATSGTVQQETQYF.

This clonotype came up many times. The rearrangement uses TRBV7-2 and TRBJ2-7; no reliable D call. The germline gives CDR1 SGHTA, CDR2 FQGNSA. This CDR3 region has 15 residues. Trimming stripped 1 base from V and 3 bases from J, with 13 bases between. In nucleotides, the CDR3 is TGTGCCAGCAGCTTAGGATGGGATCTAGGCTACGAGCAGTACTTC. Protein: CASSLGWDLGYEQYF.

A few counts support this clonotype. Just one base apart from a much larger clone, this may be a read error. This chain links TRBV11-3 with TRBJ2-3; 11 positions agree with TRBD2. This CDR3 spans 19 amino acids. Germline CDR1 and CDR2: SGHNT and YENEEA. J gave up 2 bases and V 3 bases, and 13 bases lay outside the gene matches. CDR3 protein: CASSFVPLAGARPTDTQYF. The CDR3 DNA reads as TGTGCCAGCAGCTTCGTTCCACTAGCGGGGGCTCGCCCCACAGATACGCAGTATTTT.

This clonotype was detected a few times. The rearrangement links TRBV27 to TRBJ1-5; D not certain. Germline loops: CDR1 MNHEY, CDR2 SMNVEV (reference sequence). V shed 6 bases and J shed 2 bases, with 17 bases lying between them. The CDR3 runs to 16 residues. The CDR3 DNA follows: TGTGCCAGCAGCCCCCTAGGCGGCGCGGGCAATCAGCCCCAGCATTTT. As protein: CASSPLGGAGNQPQHF.

A few counts support this clonotype. J is TRBJ2-1 and V is TRBV29-1; no clear D. The V gene lost 6 bases and the J gene lost 0 bases, with 12 bases spanning the gap. Germline values: CDR1 SQVTM, CDR2 ANQGSEA. The CDR3 is 14 amino acids. This chain's CDR3 is CSVHSQSSYNEQFF. CDR3 bases: TGCAGCGTCCATTCGCAAAGCTCCTACAATGAGCAGTTCTTC.

This clonotype has just a few counts. The chain is built from TRBV29-1 and TRBJ1-1; unclear D gene. Trimming shortened V by 3 bases and J by 3 bases, and 8 bases separated the two germline ends. Germline V gene sequence: CDR1 SQVTM, CDR2 ANQGSEA. The CDR3 spans 12 residues. CDR3 sequence reads: CSVDGSDTEAFF. CDR3 sequence (DNA): TGCAGCGTTGACGGCAGTGACACTGAAGCTTTCTTT. The whole variable domain, filled in from reference TRBV29-1 and TRBJ1-1, reads SAVISQKPSRDICQRGTSLTIQCQVDSQVTMMFWYRQQPGQSLTLIATANQGSEATYESGFVIDKFPISRPNLTFSTLTVSNMSPEDSSIYLCSVDGSDTEAFFGQGTRLTVV.

This clonotype was found a few times. Germline is not matched at one junction end, which may reflect a read error. The chain has TRBV28 and TRBJ2-7, with D possibly matching TRBD1 (5 bases). The CDR3 consists of 12 residues. Germline V gene data show CDR1 as MDHEN and CDR2 as SYDVKM. The CDR3 DNA is TGTGCCAGCAGTCGGACAAAGGGCGGCAGTACTTTC. This translates into CASSRTKGGSTF.

This clonotype was seen repeatedly, ten times or more. The gene calls are TRBV10-1 and TRBJ2-3; possible D gene TRBD1, 5 bases. The CDR3 extends over 14 amino acids. Germline lookup yields CDR1 WNHNN and CDR2 SYGVQD (reference sequence). Trimming removed 0 bases at V and 5 bases at J, with 9 bases between. As DNA, the CDR3 is TGCGCCAGCAGTGAGTCGATGGGGCGAGATACGCAGTATTTT. Residues: CASSESMGRDTQYF.

DNA for the CDR3: TGCGCCAGCAGCTTGGTCACGACAGGGCTTGTTGGCTACACCTTC. This sequence encodes CASSLVTTGLVGYTF. The rearrangement links TRBV5-1 to TRBJ1-2, with TRBD1 matching 7 bases. V dropped 0 bases and J dropped 7; count of bases not matched to a gene: 9. This CDR3 spans 15 amino acids. Germline V gene lookup returns CDR1 SGHRS and CDR2 YFSETQ.

In this sample, this clonotype turned up many times. The germline gene is not matched at one end of the junction; a read error may be the cause. The chain combines TRBV7-9 with TRBJ2-2, with D perhaps matching TRBD2 (5 bases). Germline V CDR1 and CDR2: SEHNR, FQNEAQ (reference sequence). The CDR3 extends over 12 amino acids. CDR3 in amino acids: CASSLEAGELFF. In DNA, the CDR3 is TGCGCCAGCAGCTTGGAGGCCGGGGAGCTGTTTTTT. The variable domain in full, completed from reference TRBV7-9 and TRBJ2-2, reads DTGVSQNPRHKITKRGQNVTFRCDPISEHNRLYWYRQTLGQGPEFLTYFQNEAQLEKSRLLSDRFSAERPKGSFSTLEIQRTEQGDSAMYLCASSLEAGELFFGEGSRLTVL.